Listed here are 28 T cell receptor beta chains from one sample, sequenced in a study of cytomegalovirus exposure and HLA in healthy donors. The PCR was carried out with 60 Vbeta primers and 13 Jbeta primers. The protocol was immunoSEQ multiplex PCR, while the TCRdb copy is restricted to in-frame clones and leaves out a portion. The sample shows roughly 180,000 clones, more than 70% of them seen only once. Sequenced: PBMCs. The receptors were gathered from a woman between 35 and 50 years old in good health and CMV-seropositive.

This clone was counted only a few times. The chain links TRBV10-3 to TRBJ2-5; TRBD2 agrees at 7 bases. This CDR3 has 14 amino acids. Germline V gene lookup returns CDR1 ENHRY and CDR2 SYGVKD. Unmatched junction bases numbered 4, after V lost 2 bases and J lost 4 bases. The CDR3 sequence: CAISEAREIETQYF. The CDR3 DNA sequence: TGTGCCATCAGTGAGGCGCGGGAGATAGAGACCCAGTACTTC.

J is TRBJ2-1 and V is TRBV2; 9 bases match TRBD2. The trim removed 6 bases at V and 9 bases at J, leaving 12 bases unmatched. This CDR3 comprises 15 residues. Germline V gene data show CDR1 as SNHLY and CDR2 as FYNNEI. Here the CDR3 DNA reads TGTGCCAGCAGCCTATGGCGGGAGGGCCAGGGTGAGCAGTTCTTC. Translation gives CASSLWREGQGEQFF.

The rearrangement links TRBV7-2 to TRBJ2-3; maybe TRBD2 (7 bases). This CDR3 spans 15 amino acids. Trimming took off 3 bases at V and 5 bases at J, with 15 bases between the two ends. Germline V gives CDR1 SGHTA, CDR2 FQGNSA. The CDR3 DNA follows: TGTGCCAGCAGCTTCCGGGAAGGGGGGGGAGATACGCAGTATTTT. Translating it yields CASSFREGGGDTQYF.

DNA for the CDR3: TGCGCCCCAAAACACGGGGAGCTGTTTTTT. Translated: CAPKHGELFF. The rearrangement links TRBV10-1 to TRBJ2-2; no firm D call. Between the trimmed V and J ends, which lost 11 bases and 7 bases, there was a span of 8 bases. The CDR3 length is 10 residues. Germline CDR1 is WNHNN and CDR2 is SYGVQD (reference sequence).

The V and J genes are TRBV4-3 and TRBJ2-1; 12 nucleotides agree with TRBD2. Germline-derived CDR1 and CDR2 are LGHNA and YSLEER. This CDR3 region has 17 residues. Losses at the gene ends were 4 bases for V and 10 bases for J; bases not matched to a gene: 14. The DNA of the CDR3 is TGCGCCAGCAGCCGCCGACTAGCGGGAGAGCGGGGCAGAGAGCAGTTCTTC. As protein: CASSRRLAGERGREQFF.

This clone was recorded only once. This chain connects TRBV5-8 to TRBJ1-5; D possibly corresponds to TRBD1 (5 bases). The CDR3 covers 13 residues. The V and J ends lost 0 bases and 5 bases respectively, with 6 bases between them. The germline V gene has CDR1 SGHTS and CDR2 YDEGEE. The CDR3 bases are TGTGCCAGCAGCTTGGGGGGCTATCAGCCCCAGCATTTT. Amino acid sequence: CASSLGGYQPQHF.

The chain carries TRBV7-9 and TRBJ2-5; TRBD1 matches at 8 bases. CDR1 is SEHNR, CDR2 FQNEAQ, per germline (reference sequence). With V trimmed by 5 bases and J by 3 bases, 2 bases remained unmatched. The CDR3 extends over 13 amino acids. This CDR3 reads CASSEGQEETQYF. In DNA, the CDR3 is TGTGCCAGCAGCGAGGGACAGGAAGAGACCCAGTACTTC.

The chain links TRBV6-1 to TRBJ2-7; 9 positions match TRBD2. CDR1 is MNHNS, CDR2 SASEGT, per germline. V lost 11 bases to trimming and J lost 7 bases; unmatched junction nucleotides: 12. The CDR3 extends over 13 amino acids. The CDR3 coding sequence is TGTGCCTCAGGGGGGCGGGAGGGCCGGGAGCAGTACTTC. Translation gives CASGGREGREQYF.

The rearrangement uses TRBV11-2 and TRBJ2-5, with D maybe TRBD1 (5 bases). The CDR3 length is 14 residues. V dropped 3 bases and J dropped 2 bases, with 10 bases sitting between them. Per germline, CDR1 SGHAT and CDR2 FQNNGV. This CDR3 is CASSLSGRQETQYF. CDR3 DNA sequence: TGTGCCAGCAGCTTGTCAGGGCGTCAAGAGACCCAGTACTTC.

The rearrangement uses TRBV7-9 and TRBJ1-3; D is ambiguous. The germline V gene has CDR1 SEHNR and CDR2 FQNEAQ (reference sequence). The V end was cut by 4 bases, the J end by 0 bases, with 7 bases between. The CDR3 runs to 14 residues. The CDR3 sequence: CASSSLSSGNTIYF. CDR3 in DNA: TGTGCCAGCAGCTCCCTTAGCTCTGGAAACACCATATATTTT.

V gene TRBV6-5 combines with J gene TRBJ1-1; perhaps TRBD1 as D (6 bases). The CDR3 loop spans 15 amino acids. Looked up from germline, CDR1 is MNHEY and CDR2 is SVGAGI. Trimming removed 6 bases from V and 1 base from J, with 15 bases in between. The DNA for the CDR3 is TGTGCCAGCAGCCGCACAACAGGGAGGAACACTGAAGCTTTCTTT. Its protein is CASSRTTGRNTEAFF.

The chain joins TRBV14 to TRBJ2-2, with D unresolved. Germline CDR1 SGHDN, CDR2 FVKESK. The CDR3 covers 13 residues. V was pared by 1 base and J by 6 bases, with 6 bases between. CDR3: CASSQVRSGELFF. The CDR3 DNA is TGTGCCAGCAGCCAAGTGCGATCCGGGGAGCTGTTTTTT.

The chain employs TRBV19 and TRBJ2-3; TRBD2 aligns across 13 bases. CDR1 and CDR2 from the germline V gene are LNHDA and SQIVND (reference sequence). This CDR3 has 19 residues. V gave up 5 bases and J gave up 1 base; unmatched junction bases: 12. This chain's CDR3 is CASSRQGLAGAWGTDTQYF. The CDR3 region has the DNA TGTGCCAGTAGTCGACAAGGACTAGCGGGAGCTTGGGGCACAGATACGCAGTATTTT.

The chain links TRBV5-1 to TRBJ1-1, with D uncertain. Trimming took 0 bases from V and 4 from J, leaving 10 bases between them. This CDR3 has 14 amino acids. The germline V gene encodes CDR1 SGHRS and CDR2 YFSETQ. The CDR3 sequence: CASSLVGEGTEAFF. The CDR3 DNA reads TGCGCCAGCAGCTTGGTCGGGGAGGGCACTGAAGCTTTCTTT.

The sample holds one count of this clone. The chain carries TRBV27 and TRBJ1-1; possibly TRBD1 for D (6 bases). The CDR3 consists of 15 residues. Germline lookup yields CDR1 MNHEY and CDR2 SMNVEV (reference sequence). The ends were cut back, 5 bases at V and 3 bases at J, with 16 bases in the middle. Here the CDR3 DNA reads TGTGCCAGCAGTCCACCCGGGGGGCGGGACACTGAAGCTTTCTTT. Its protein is CASSPPGGRDTEAFF.

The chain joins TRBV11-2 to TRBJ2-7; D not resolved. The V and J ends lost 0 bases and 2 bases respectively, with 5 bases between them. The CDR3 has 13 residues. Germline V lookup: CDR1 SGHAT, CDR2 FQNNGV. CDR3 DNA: TGTGCCAGCAGCTTAGATCCAGCCTACGAGCAGTACTTC. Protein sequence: CASSLDPAYEQYF.

This CDR3 is CASSLGTYTGELFF. Here the CDR3 DNA reads TGCGCCAGCAGCTTGGGGACTTACACCGGGGAGCTGTTTTTT. The chain recombines TRBV5-1 with TRBJ2-2, with D maybe TRBD2 (5 bases). The germline CDR1 and CDR2 sequences are SGHRS and YFSETQ. The CDR3 is 14 residues long. The germline V and J ends were trimmed by 0 bases and 3 bases, with 6 bases remaining between them.

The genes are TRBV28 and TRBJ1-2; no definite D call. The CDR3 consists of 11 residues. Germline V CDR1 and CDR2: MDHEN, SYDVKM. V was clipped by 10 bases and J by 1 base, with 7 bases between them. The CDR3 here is CATESNYGYTF. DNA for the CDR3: TGTGCCACGGAGAGTAACTATGGCTACACCTTC.

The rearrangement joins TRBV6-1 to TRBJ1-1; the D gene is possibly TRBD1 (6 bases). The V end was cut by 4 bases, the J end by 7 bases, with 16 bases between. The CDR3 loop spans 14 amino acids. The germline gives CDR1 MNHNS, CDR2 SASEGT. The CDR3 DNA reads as TGTGCCAGCAGTGTGGAACAGGGTCCTTTTGAAGCTTTCTTT. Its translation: CASSVEQGPFEAFF.

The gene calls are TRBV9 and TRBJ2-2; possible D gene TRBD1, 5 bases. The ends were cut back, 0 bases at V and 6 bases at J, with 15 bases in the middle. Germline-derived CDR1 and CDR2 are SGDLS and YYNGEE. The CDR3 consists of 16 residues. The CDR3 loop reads CASSVVKRGVAGELFF. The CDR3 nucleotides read TGTGCCAGCAGCGTAGTTAAAAGGGGCGTCGCCGGGGAGCTGTTTTTT. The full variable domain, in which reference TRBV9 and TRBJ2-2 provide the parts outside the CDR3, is DSGVTQTPKHLITATGQRVTLRCSPRSGDLSVYWYQQSLDQGLQFLIQYYNGEERAKGNILERFSAQQFPDLHSELNLSSLELGDSALYFCASSVVKRGVAGELFFGEGSRLTVL.

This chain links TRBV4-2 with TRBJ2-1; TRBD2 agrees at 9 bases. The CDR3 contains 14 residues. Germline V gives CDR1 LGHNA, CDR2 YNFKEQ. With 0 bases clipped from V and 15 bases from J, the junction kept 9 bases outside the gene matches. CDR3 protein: CASSQDFSGLAPFF. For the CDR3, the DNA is TGTGCCAGCAGCCAAGATTTTTCCGGACTAGCGCCGTTCTTC.

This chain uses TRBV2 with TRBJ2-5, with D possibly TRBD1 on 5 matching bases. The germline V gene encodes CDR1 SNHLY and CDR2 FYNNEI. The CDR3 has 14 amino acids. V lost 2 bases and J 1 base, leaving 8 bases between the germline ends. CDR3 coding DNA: TGTGCCAGCAGTGAATTAGGGGTCCAAGAGACCCAGTACTTC. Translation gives CASSELGVQETQYF. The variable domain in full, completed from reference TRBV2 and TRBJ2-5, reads EPEVTQTPSHQVTQMGQEVILRCVPISNHLYFYWYRQILGQKVEFLVSFYNNEISEKSEIFDDQFSVERPDGSNFTLKIRSTKLEDSAMYFCASSELGVQETQYFGPGTRLLVL.

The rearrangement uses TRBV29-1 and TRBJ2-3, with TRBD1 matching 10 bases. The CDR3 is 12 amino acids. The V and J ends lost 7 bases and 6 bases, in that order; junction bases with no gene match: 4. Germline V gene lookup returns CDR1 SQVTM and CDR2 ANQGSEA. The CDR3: CSAGQGFDTQYF. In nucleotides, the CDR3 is TGCAGCGCGGGACAGGGGTTCGATACGCAGTATTTT.

CDR3 loop: CASRSTSGRMGVTDTQYF. In nucleotides, the CDR3 is TGTGCCAGCAGATCGACTAGCGGGAGAATGGGGGTCACAGATACGCAGTATTTT. This rearrangement joins TRBV28 to TRBJ2-3; 12 bases are a match to TRBD2. The CDR3 contains 18 residues. The germline CDR1 and CDR2 sequences are MDHEN and SYDVKM. V dropped 6 bases and J dropped 2; count of bases not matched to a gene: 12.

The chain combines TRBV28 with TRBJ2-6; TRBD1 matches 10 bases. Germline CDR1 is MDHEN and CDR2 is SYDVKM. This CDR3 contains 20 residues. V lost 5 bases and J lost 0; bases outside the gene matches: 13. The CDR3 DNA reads TGTGCCAGCAGTGACAGGGGGCGTCGGCGGATCAACTCTGGGGCCAACGTCCTGACTTTC. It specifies CASSDRGRRRINSGANVLTF. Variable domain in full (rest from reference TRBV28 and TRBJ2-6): DVKVTQSSRYLVKRTGEKVFLECVQDMDHENMFWYRQDPGLGLRLIYFSYDVKMKEKGDIPEGYSVSREKKERFSLILESASTNQTSMYLCASSDRGRRRINSGANVLTFGAGSRLTVL.

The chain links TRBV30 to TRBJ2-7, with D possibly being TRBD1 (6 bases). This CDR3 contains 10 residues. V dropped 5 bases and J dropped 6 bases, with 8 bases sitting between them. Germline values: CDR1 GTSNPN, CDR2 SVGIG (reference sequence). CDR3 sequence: CAWGGSEQYF. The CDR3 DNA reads TGTGCCTGGGGGGGCAGCGAGCAGTACTTC.

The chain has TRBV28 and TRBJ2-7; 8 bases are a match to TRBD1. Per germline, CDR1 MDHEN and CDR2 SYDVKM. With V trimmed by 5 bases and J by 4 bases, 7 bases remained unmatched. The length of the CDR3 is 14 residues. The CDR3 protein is CASSTGGLGYEQYF. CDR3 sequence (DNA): TGTGCCAGCAGTACAGGGGGGCTGGGGTACGAGCAGTACTTC.

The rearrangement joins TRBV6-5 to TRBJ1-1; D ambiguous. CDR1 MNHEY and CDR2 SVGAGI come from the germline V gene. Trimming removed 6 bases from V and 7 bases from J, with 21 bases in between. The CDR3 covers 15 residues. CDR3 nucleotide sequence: TGTGCCAGCAGGGCCCTAGACGGAGGCCTGCGTGAAGCTTTCTTT. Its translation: CASRALDGGLREAFF.